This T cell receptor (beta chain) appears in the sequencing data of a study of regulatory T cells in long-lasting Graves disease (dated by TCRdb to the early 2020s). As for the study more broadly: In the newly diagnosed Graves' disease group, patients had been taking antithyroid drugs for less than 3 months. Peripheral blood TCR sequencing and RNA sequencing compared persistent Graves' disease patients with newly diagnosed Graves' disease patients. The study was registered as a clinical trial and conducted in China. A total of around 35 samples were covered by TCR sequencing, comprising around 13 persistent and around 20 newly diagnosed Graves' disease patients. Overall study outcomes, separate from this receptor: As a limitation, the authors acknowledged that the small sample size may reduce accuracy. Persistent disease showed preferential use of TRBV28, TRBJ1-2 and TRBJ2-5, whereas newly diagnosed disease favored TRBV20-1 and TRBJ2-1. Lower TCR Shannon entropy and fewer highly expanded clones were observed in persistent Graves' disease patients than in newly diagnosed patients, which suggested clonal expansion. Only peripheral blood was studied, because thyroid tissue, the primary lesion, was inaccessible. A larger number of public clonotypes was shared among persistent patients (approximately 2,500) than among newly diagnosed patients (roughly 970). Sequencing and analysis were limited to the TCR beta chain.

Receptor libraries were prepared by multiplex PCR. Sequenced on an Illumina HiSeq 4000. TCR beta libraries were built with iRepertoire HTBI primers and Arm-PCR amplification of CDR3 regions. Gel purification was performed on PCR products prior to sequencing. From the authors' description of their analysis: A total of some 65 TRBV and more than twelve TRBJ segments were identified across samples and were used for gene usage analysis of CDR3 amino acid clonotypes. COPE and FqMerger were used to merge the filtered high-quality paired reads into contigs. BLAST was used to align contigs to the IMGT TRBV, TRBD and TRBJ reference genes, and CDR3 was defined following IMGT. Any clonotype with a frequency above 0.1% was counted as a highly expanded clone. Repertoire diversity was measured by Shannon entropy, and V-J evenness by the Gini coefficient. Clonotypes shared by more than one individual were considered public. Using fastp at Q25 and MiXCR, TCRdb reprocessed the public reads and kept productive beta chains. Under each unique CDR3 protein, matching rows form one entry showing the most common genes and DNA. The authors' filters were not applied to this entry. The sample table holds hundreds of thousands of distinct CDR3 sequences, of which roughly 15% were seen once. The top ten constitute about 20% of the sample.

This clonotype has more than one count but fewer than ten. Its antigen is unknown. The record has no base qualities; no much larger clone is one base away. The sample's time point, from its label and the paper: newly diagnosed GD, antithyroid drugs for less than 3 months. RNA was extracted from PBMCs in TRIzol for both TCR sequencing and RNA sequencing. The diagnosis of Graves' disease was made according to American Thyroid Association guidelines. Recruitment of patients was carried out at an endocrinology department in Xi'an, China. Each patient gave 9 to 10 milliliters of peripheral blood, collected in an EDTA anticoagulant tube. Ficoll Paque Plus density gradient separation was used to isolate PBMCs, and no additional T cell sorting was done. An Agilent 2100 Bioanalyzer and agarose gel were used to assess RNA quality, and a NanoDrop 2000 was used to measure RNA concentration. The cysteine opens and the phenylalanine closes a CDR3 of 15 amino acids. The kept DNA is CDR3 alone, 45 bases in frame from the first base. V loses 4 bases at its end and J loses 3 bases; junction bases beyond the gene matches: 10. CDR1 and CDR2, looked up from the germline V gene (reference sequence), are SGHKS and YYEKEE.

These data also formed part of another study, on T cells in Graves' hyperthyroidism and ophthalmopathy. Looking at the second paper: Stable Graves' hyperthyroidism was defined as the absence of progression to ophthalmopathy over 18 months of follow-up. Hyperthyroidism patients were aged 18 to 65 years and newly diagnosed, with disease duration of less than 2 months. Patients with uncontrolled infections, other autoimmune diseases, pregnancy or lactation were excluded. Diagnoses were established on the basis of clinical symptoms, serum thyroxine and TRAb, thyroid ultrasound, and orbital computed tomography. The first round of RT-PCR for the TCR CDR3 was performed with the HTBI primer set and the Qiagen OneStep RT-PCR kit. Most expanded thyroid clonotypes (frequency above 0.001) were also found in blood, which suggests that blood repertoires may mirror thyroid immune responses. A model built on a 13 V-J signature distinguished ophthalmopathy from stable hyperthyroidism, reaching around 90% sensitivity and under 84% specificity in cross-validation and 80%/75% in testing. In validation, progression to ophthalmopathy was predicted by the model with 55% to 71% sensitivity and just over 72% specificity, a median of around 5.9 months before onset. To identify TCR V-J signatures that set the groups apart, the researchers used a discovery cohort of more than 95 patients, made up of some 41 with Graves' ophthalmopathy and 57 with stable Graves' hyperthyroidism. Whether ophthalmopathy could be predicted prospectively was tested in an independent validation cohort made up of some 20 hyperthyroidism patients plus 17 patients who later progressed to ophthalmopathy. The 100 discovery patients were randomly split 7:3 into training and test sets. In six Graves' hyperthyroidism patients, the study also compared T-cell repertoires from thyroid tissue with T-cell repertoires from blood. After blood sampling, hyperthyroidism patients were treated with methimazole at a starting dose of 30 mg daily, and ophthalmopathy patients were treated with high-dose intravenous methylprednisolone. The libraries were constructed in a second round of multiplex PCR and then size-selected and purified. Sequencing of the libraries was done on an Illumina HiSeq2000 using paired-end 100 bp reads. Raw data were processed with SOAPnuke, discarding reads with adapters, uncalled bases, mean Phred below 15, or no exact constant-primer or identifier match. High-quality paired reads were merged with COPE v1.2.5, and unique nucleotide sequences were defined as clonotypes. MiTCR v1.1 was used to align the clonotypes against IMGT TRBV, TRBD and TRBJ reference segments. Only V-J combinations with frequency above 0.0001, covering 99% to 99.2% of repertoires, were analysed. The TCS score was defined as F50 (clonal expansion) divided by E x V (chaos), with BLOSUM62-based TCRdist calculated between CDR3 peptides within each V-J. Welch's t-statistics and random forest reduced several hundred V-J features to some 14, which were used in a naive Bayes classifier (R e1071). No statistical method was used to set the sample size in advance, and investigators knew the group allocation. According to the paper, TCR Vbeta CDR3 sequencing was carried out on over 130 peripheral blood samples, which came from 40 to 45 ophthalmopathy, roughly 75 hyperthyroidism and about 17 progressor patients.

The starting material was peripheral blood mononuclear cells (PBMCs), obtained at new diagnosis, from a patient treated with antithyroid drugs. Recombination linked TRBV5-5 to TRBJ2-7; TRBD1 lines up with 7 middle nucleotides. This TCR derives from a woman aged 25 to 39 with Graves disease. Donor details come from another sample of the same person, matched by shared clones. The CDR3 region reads CASSRTGSEIYEQYF. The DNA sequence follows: TGTGCCAGCAGCCGGACAGGTTCGGAGATCTACGAGCAGTACTTC.